The 14 T cell receptor beta chains given below trace back to one sample, sequenced in a study of shared clonotypes between healthy human individuals. The data were produced by immunoSEQ multiplex PCR, yet TCRdb's version contains in-frame clones alone and is incomplete. Among roughly 500,000 clones, over 60% were seen once, and the ten largest hold under 15%. The sample consisted of PBMCs. The receptors were sampled from a woman between 35 and 50 years old in good health. Some clones in this sample may be carry-over from other donors' samples.

V usage is TRBV2 and J usage is TRBJ2-1; D gene ambiguous. Germline V lookup: CDR1 SNHLY, CDR2 FYNNEI. V was pared by 4 bases and J by 8 bases, with 12 bases between. The CDR3 is 13 residues long. CDR3 region: CASSVRQKDEQFF. The CDR3 DNA is TGTGCCAGCAGTGTTAGGCAGAAGGATGAGCAGTTCTTC. Based on the CDR3 plus reference TRBV2 and TRBJ2-1, the full variable domain is EPEVTQTPSHQVTQMGQEVILRCVPISNHLYFYWYRQILGQKVEFLVSFYNNEISEKSEIFDDQFSVERPDGSNFTLKIRSTKLEDSAMYFCASSVRQKDEQFFGPGTRLTVL.

V gene TRBV7-2 combines with J gene TRBJ1-2; TRBD1 is a possible D gene (5 bases). The germline V gene encodes CDR1 SGHTA and CDR2 FQGNSA. Trimming cost V 5 bases and J 4 bases, with 14 bases left between them. The CDR3 is 14 amino acids. The CDR3 region is CASSPVAGSYGYTF. In nucleotides, the CDR3 is TGTGCCAGCAGCCCTGTGGCAGGGAGCTATGGCTACACCTTC.

This clone appeared many times. Other DNA sequences of this sample code for an identical CDR3. V usage is TRBV28 and J usage is TRBJ1-4, with TRBD1 as a possible D gene (5 bases). V shed 5 bases and J shed 6 bases, with 13 bases lying between them. CDR3 length: 14 residues. From germline, CDR1 is MDHEN and CDR2 SYDVKM. The CDR3 DNA reads as TGTGCCAGCAGTGGCCGGGACTTAGATGAAAAACTGTTTTTT. This encodes CASSGRDLDEKLFF.

The chain links TRBV18 to TRBJ2-1; a possible D gene is TRBD2 (6 bases). The CDR3 totals 14 residues. Looked up from germline, CDR1 is KGHSH and CDR2 is LQKENI. Trimming left V 5 bases short and J 2 bases short, with 10 bases between. CDR3 bases: TGTGCCAGCTCAAGTAGCGGAACCTACAATGAGCAGTTCTTC. Translated, it gives CASSSSGTYNEQFF.

This sequence joins TRBV5-1 and TRBJ1-4; D may be TRBD1 (5 bases). Between the trimmed V and J ends, which lost 0 bases and 7 bases, there was a span of 10 bases. The CDR3 has 14 residues. In germline, CDR1 is SGHRS, CDR2 YFSETQ. CDR3 amino acids: CASSLVLRGEKLFF. The CDR3 DNA reads TGCGCCAGCAGCTTGGTTTTGAGGGGTGAAAAACTGTTTTTT.

The chain carries TRBV6-4 and TRBJ2-5, with D unresolved. Trimming removed 5 bases at V and 4 bases at J, with 11 bases between. Germline loops: CDR1 MRHNA, CDR2 SNTAGT. CDR3 length: 13 residues. CDR3 protein: CASSNNHGETQYF. The CDR3 nucleotides are TGTGCCAGCAGTAACAATCACGGAGAGACCCAGTACTTC.

V gene TRBV2 combines with J gene TRBJ2-5; the D gene is possibly TRBD1 (6 bases). CDR1 is SNHLY and CDR2 is FYNNEI in the germline V gene. The CDR3 consists of 14 residues. Trimming took 3 bases from V and 5 from J, leaving 13 bases between them. CDR3 sequence: CASSDGRGGETQYF. The CDR3 DNA sequence: TGTGCCAGCAGTGACGGCAGGGGCGGGGAGACCCAGTACTTC.

This clone showed up just once. V is TRBV27 and J is TRBJ2-1, with 13 nucleotides matching TRBD2. The CDR3 extends over 18 amino acids. Germline values: CDR1 MNHEY, CDR2 SMNVEV (reference sequence). V gave up 5 bases and J gave up 5 bases; unmatched junction bases: 12. As DNA, the CDR3 is TGTGCCAGCAGTCCCAGACCTCCGGGGACTAGCGGGAACAATGAGCAGTTCTTC. Amino acid sequence: CASSPRPPGTSGNNEQFF.

The chain uses TRBV9 and TRBJ2-2; D may correspond to TRBD1 or TRBD2 (5 bases each). CDR3 size: 14 residues. Germline V gives CDR1 SGDLS, CDR2 YYNGEE. Trimming took off 0 bases at V and 7 bases at J, with 10 bases between the two ends. The DNA for the CDR3 is TGTGCCAGCAGCGTAGTAGCGAGGGGCGGGGAGCTGTTTTTT. Residues: CASSVVARGGELFF.

The rearrangement links TRBV10-1 to TRBJ2-1; tentatively, D is TRBD2 (5 bases). Germline V gene lookup returns CDR1 WNHNN and CDR2 SYGVQD (reference sequence). Trimming took off 0 bases at V and 8 bases at J, with 8 bases between the two ends. This CDR3 spans 13 amino acids. CDR3 amino acids: CASSESGVHEQFF. The CDR3 DNA is TGCGCCAGCAGTGAGTCGGGAGTCCATGAGCAGTTCTTC.

The chain is built from TRBV5-1 and TRBJ2-1; the match to TRBD1 covers 10 bases. The CDR3 length is 16 residues. Trimming removed 4 bases from V and 7 bases from J; junction bases left unmatched: 11. Germline V gene data show CDR1 as SGHRS and CDR2 as YFSETQ. The CDR3 loop is CASSDGPGQGTNEQFF. The DNA of the CDR3 is TGCGCCAGCAGCGACGGACCGGGACAGGGGACTAATGAGCAGTTCTTC.

In its sample, this clone was seen a few times. This sequence joins TRBV5-4 and TRBJ2-1; D gene ambiguous. The CDR3 loop spans 12 amino acids. Germline V gives CDR1 SGHNT, CDR2 YYREEE (reference sequence). V gave up 1 base and J gave up 3 bases, with 2 bases separating them. The CDR3 is CASSLFYNEQFF. The CDR3 nucleotides read TGTGCCAGCAGCTTGTTCTACAATGAGCAGTTCTTC.

The V call is TRBV9, the J call TRBJ2-1, with TRBD2 matching over 12 bases. CDR1 is SGDLS, CDR2 YYNGEE, per germline. The CDR3 loop spans 16 amino acids. V was pared by 0 bases and J by 7 bases, with 5 bases of the junction left unmatched. CDR3 bases: TGTGCCAGCAGCGTAGCCCCACTAGCGGGAGGTAATGAGCAGTTCTTC. Translated, it gives CASSVAPLAGGNEQFF.

This chain links TRBV7-2 with TRBJ1-2; D uncertain. Looked up from germline, CDR1 is SGHTA and CDR2 is FQGNSA. Trimming shortened V by 6 bases and J by 6 bases, and 29 bases separated the two germline ends. The CDR3 length is 18 residues. The CDR3 sequence is CASRKRTGFVGGTNGYTF. The DNA for the CDR3 is TGTGCCAGCAGGAAAAGGACTGGGTTCGTTGGAGGCACCAATGGCTACACCTTC.